A single sample gave rise to the 2 T cell receptor beta chains below, sequenced in a study of Graves' ophthalmopathy and Graves' hyperthyroidism. Amplified TCR beta CDR3 regions were obtained using RNA transcripts as template. After a first-round RT-PCR with HTBI primers, a second-round multiplex PCR was run. Each CDR3 protein gets one entry after TCRdb re-called the multiplex PCR reads with MiXCR. The repertoire consists of 740,000 or so distinct CDR3 sequences, with approximately 40% occurring once and the leading ten covering approximately 46%. What was sequenced was peripheral blood. All receptors derive from an adult man with Graves' ophthalmopathy.

The V and J genes are TRBV24-1 and TRBJ1-5, with a weak D call TRBD1 (5 bases). V was pared by 11 bases and J by 3 bases, with 13 bases between. In germline, CDR1 is KGHDR, CDR2 SFDVKD. The length of the CDR3 is 13 residues. The CDR3 loop is CASRLGANQPQHF. The DNA of the CDR3 is TGTGCCAGCCGTTTAGGGGCCAATCAGCCCCAGCATTTT.

The genes are TRBV2 and TRBJ1-1; 9 bases match TRBD1. The CDR3 consists of 14 residues. Germline-derived CDR1 and CDR2 are SNHLY and FYNNEI. Trimming cost V 4 bases and J 8 bases; bases outside gene matches: 8. CDR3 protein: CASSAPQGAREAFF. Here the CDR3 DNA reads TGTGCCAGCAGTGCCCCACAGGGGGCAAGGGAAGCTTTCTTT. Full variable domain (missing parts from reference TRBV2 and TRBJ1-1): EPEVTQTPSHQVTQMGQEVILRCVPISNHLYFYWYRQILGQKVEFLVSFYNNEISEKSEIFDDQFSVERPDGSNFTLKIRSTKLEDSAMYFCASSAPQGAREAFFGQGTRLTVV.